Below are 29 T cell receptor beta chains sequenced from a single sample in a study of tumor-infiltrating lymphocytes in oesophageal squamous cell carcinoma. TCRdb re-derived calls from the PCR reads in MiXCR, one entry per CDR3 protein. The sample includes 20,000 or so distinct CDR3 sequences, roughly 39% of them seen just once. Input material: normal esophageal tissue next to the tumor. These receptors were collected from a male donor with esophageal squamous cell carcinoma.

This clonotype was detected ten times or more. V gene TRBV6-1 combines with J gene TRBJ2-5; D possibly matches TRBD1 or TRBD2 (5 bases each). Looked up from germline, CDR1 is MNHNS and CDR2 is SASEGT. V lost 6 bases to trimming and J lost 2 bases, with 16 bases between them. The CDR3 has 15 residues. The CDR3 DNA reads TGTGCCAGCAGGAACCGGGACCCGAAGCAAGAGACCCAGTACTTC. Translating it yields CASRNRDPKQETQYF.

By sample share, this clonotype is medium-sized. The V gene is TRBV7-8, the J gene TRBJ2-2; D may match TRBD1 or TRBD2 (6 bases each). CDR1 and CDR2 (germline): SGHVS, FQNEAQ. The V end was cut by 5 bases, the J end by 4 bases, with 14 bases between. This CDR3 comprises 15 residues. This CDR3 reads CASSRRGAVTGELFF. Written as DNA, the CDR3 is TGTGCCAGCAGCAGGAGGGGGGCCGTCACCGGGGAGCTGTTTTTT.

As regards this clonotype: Possible read error: a much larger clone is one base away. The chain joins TRBV19 to TRBJ2-1; no reliable D call. TRBJ2-7 matches the DNA end more closely, so the J call is doubtful. CDR3 size: 14 residues. Per germline, CDR1 LNHDA and CDR2 SQIVND (reference sequence). CDR3 sequence: CASSLGFSYNEQYF. CDR3 nucleotides: TGTGCCAGTAGTTTGGGCTTCTCCTACAATGAGCAGTACTTC.

A note on this clonotype: The germline gene is not matched at one end of the junction; a read error may be the cause. The genes are TRBV7-7 and TRBJ2-5; the match to TRBD2 covers 7 bases. Germline V gives CDR1 SSHAT, CDR2 FNYEAQ (reference sequence). CDR3 length equals 13 residues. This CDR3 is CASSSGLVETQYF. The CDR3 DNA sequence: TGTGCTAGCAGCTCCGGACTAGTAGAGACCCAGTACTTC.

This clonotype was seen at least ten times. This could be a read error, since a much larger clone is one nucleotide away. The V call is TRBV7-9, the J call TRBJ2-5, with a tentative D call TRBD2 (5 bases). V was pared by 4 bases and J by 11 bases, with 23 bases between. The CDR3 has 15 residues. Germline loops: CDR1 SEHNR, CDR2 FQNEAQ (reference sequence). The CDR3 spells CASSYAGYSYNEQYF. The CDR3 nucleotides read TGTGCCAGCAGCTACGCGGGTTACTCCTACAATGAGCAGTACTTC. Drawing the rest from reference TRBV7-9 and TRBJ2-5, the complete variable domain is DTGVSQNPRHKITKRGQNVTFRCDPISEHNRLYWYRQTLGQGPEFLTYFQNEAQLEKSRLLSDRFSAERPKGSFSTLEIQRTEQGDSAMYLCASSYAGYSYNEQYFGPGTRLLVL.

This clonotype was recorded many times. The chain recombines TRBV28 with TRBJ1-5, with D perhaps matching TRBD1 (6 bases). V lost 6 bases, J lost 0 bases, and 9 bases lay in between. CDR3 length equals 14 residues. CDR1 is MDHEN, CDR2 SYDVKM, per germline. The CDR3 bases are TGTGCCAGCAGCAGGGGTTATAGCAATCAGCCCCAGCATTTT. Its translation is CASSRGYSNQPQHF.

The CDR3 reads CASSVRTSGRGGQFF. The CDR3 DNA sequence: TGTGCCAGCAGTGTACGGACTAGCGGGAGAGGGGGGCAGTTCTTC. V gene TRBV6-1 combines with J gene TRBJ2-1, with 13 bases fitting TRBD2. Trimming took 4 bases from V and 12 from J; bases not matched to a gene: 9. Germline CDR1 MNHNS, CDR2 SASEGT. The CDR3 spans 15 residues.

This clonotype appeared once. At one end the junction does not follow the germline gene, possibly because of a read error. The chain combines TRBV7-4 with TRBJ1-3; D ambiguous. The CDR3 runs to 16 residues. CDR1 is SGHVT, CDR2 SQSDAQ, per germline. The CDR3 nucleotides read TGTGCCAGCAGCTTAGTTTGCGGCCTCTCTGTAAACACCATATATTTT. The encoded protein is CASSLVCGLSVNTIYF.

The chain links TRBV12-3 or TRBV12-4 to TRBJ2-7, with 7 bases identical to TRBD2. The J call could be wrong; TRBJ2-5 is a better fit for the DNA end. The CDR3 contains 14 residues. The CDR3 DNA reads TGTGCCAGCAGTCCGCGACTAGCCCCCGAGACCCAGTACTTC. It encodes CASSPRLAPETQYF.

This rearrangement joins TRBV30 to TRBJ2-7, with D uncertain. The CDR3 has 12 amino acids. Trimming left V 2 bases short and J 0 bases short, with 5 bases between. CDR1 and CDR2 (germline): GTSNPN, SVGIG (reference sequence). CDR3 region: CAWSPSSYEQYF. The CDR3 bases are TGTGCCTGGAGTCCTAGCTCCTACGAGCAGTACTTC.

This clonotype was recorded once. The chain has TRBV12-3 or TRBV12-4 and TRBJ1-1; D call uncertain. V was clipped by 3 bases and J by 4 bases, with 6 bases between them. This CDR3 has 12 amino acids. The CDR3 reads CASSLGFTEAFF. CDR3 bases: TGTGCCAGCAGTTTGGGTTTCACTGAAGCTTTCTTT.

Concerning this clonotype: One end of the junction does not line up with germline, which may come from a read error. The genes are TRBV12-3 or TRBV12-4 and TRBJ2-7; 7 bases align to TRBD2. The CDR3 loop spans 12 amino acids. The CDR3, as DNA: TGTGCCAGCAGTTTAGGGCTAGCGGCGGAGTTCTTC. The encoded protein is CASSLGLAAEFF.

The DNA for the CDR3 is TGTGCCAGCAGCCTTACAGGTATCGGGCAAGAGACCCAGTACTTC. Protein: CASSLTGIGQETQYF. This chain uses TRBV7-3 with TRBJ2-5; the D gene is possibly TRBD1 (5 bases). The germline V gene has CDR1 SGHTA and CDR2 FQGTGA. The length of the CDR3 is 15 residues. V lost 5 bases to trimming and J lost 2 bases, with 15 bases between them.

In its sample, this clonotype ranks as hyperexpanded. The chain combines TRBV7-8 with TRBJ1-2; D possibly corresponds to TRBD1 (6 bases). The CDR3 runs to 15 residues. The germline V gene has CDR1 SGHVS and CDR2 FQNEAQ. The V end lost 0 bases, the J end lost 2 bases, and 10 bases lay between the germline ends. CDR3 DNA: TGTGCCAGCAGCTTAGCTCTTACAGGGAACTATGGCTACACCTTC. Amino acid sequence: CASSLALTGNYGYTF. Looking up the rest from reference TRBV7-8 and TRBJ1-2 gives the full variable domain: GAGVSQSPRYKVAKRGQDVALRCDPISGHVSLFWYQQALGQGPEFLTYFQNEAQLDKSGLPSDRFFAERPEGSVSTLKIQRTQQEDSAVYLCASSLALTGNYGYTFGSGTRLTVV.

Comments on this clonotype: Given the absence of the conserved phenylalanine or tryptophan at the CDR3 end, a read error is likely. The DNA is left out, because the CDR3 cannot be placed on it with certainty; the CDR3 is given as TCRdb lists it. This chain uses TRBV7-6 with TRBJ2-3; no check of the table's D call, TRBD2, against the DNA was made. The CDR3 extends over 15 residues, inclusive of both ends. Germline V lookup: CDR1 SGHVS, CDR2 FNYEAQ. The CDR3 protein is CASSLAGPETQYFGP.

This clonotype was seen many times. The gene calls are TRBV5-1 and TRBJ2-4; D may correspond to TRBD1 or TRBD2 (6 bases each). Trimming left V 6 bases short and J 0 bases short, with 10 bases between. This CDR3 contains 14 residues. Germline V lookup: CDR1 SGHRS, CDR2 YFSETQ. CDR3 DNA sequence: TGCGCCAGCAATCGGGGGCTAGCCAAAAACATTCAGTACTTC. Translating gives CASNRGLAKNIQYF.

Ten or more counts support this clonotype. This chain connects TRBV7-9 to TRBJ2-5, with 7 bases lining up with TRBD1. This CDR3 is 14 amino acids long. V gave up 0 bases and J gave up 5 bases; unmatched junction bases: 3. CDR1 and CDR2 from the germline V gene are SEHNR and FQNEAQ (reference sequence). The CDR3 nucleotides are TGTGCCAGCAGCTTAGCCGGGACAGACGAGACCCAGTACTTC. It specifies CASSLAGTDETQYF.

With respect to this clonotype: This could be a read error, since a much larger clone is one nucleotide away. The V call is TRBV2, the J call TRBJ1-1; D unresolved. The better agreement between TRBJ2-1 and the DNA end casts doubt on the J call. The germline CDR1 and CDR2 sequences are SNHLY and FYNNEI. The CDR3 has 14 amino acids. The CDR3 region is CASSSAFSPYEQFF. CDR3 DNA: TGTGCCAGCAGCAGTGCCTTTTCCCCCTACGAGCAGTTCTTC.

The sample holds one count of this clonotype. No conserved phenylalanine or tryptophan ends this CDR3, so it is likely a read error. The limits of the CDR3 on the DNA are not certain, so only TCRdb's listed CDR3 is given. The chain combines TRBV7-2 with TRBJ2-7; the table calls TRBD1, which could not be checked here. Germline CDR1 and CDR2: SGHTA and FQGNSA. The CDR3 extends over 17 residues, inclusive of both ends. The CDR3 sequence: CASSWGQSNDSPLHFGN.

The gene calls are TRBV20-1 and TRBJ2-1, with 9 bases that match TRBD2. The CDR3 loop spans 17 amino acids. Germline-derived CDR1 and CDR2 are DFQATT and SNEGSKA (reference sequence). V shed 4 bases and J 2 bases; nucleotides not matched to a gene: 12. CDR3: CSAINAGGPVAYNEQFF. The CDR3 DNA sequence: TGCAGTGCTATTAACGCGGGAGGGCCAGTAGCCTACAATGAGCAGTTCTTC.

Comments on this clonotype: Germline is not matched at one junction end, which may reflect a read error. The chain joins TRBV18 to TRBJ2-1; D perhaps matches TRBD1 (5 bases). The length of the CDR3 is 15 residues. Germline CDR1 is KGHSH and CDR2 is LQKENI. DNA of the CDR3: TGTGCCAGCTCCCCGCAAGGCCAAGGGGAAGAGACCCACTACTTC. This codes for CASSPQGQGEETHYF. The full variable domain, its missing parts supplied by reference TRBV18 and TRBJ2-1, is NAGVMQNPRHLVRRRGQEARLRCSPMKGHSHVYWYRQLPEEGLKFMVYLQKENIIDESGMPKERFSAEFPKEGPSILRIQQVVRGDSAAYFCASSPQGQGEETHYFGPGTRLTVL.

This clonotype was seen only a few times. Since a much larger clone is just one base distant, this may be a read error. The chain recombines TRBV11-3 with TRBJ2-5; 8 bases are shared with TRBD2. V was clipped by 4 bases and J by 11 bases; unmatched bases: 15. The CDR3 is 15 residues long. Germline V CDR1 and CDR2: SGHNT, YENEEA. Written as DNA, the CDR3 is TGTGCCAGCAGCTCGTTAAGCGGGAGCCAAAATGAGCAGTACTTC. It codes for CASSSLSGSQNEQYF.

This clonotype was seen repeatedly, ten times or more. This chain uses TRBV5-5 with TRBJ2-5, with D possibly being TRBD1 or TRBD2 (6 bases each). This CDR3 is 16 amino acids long. V lost 3 bases and J lost 5, with 20 bases in between. Looked up from germline, CDR1 is SGHKS and CDR2 is YYEKEE (reference sequence). The CDR3 loop is CASSYTPGGPGETQYF. The CDR3 DNA sequence: TGTGCCAGCAGCTACACTCCCGGGGGCCCGGGGGAGACCCAGTACTTC. The full variable domain, with the rest looked up from reference TRBV5-5 and TRBJ2-5, is DAGVTQSPTHLIKTRGQQVTLRCSPISGHKSVSWYQQVLGQGPQFIFQYYEKEERGRGNFPDRFSARQFPNYSSELNVNALLLGDSALYLCASSYTPGGPGETQYFGPGTRLLVL.

This chain links TRBV7-6 with TRBJ2-7; D is possibly TRBD1 or TRBD2 (5 bases each). The CDR3 totals 12 residues. With 4 bases removed from V and 6 bases from J, the gap between germline ends came to 10 bases. The germline V gene encodes CDR1 SGHVS and CDR2 FNYEAQ. CDR3 in DNA: TGTGCCAGCAGCTCCGGGACGGTCGAGCAGTACTTC. The encoded protein is CASSSGTVEQYF.

This chain links TRBV7-9 with TRBJ2-5; no definite D call. The better agreement between TRBJ2-7 and the DNA end casts doubt on the J call. Germline V CDR1 and CDR2: SEHNR, FQNEAQ (reference sequence). The CDR3 consists of 15 residues. CDR3 in amino acids: CASSLGPYNNYEQYF. CDR3 sequence (DNA): TGTGCCAGCAGCTTAGGGCCATACAACAACTACGAGCAGTACTTC.

Remarks on this clonotype: The junction departs from germline at one end; a sequencing error may be responsible. V gene TRBV7-6 combines with J gene TRBJ2-4, with 11 bases identical to TRBD2. The closer fit of TRBJ2-5 to the DNA end suggests the J call may be wrong. The CDR3 runs to 14 residues. The germline CDR1 and CDR2 sequences are SGHVS and FNYEAQ. CDR3 sequence reads: CASSVGLAGETQYF. CDR3 nucleotides: TGTGCTAGCAGCGTAGGACTAGCGGGAGAGACCCAGTACTTC.

As concerns this clonotype: The conserved closing phenylalanine or tryptophan is absent in this CDR3, likely reflecting a read error. Because the CDR3's place on the DNA is in doubt, the DNA is left out and the CDR3 is given as listed by TCRdb. The chain is built from TRBV7-2 and TRBJ2-7; the table's D call, TRBD2, has no DNA check behind it. Germline values: CDR1 SGHTA, CDR2 FQGNSA. The CDR3 contains 18 residues when both ends are counted. The CDR3 here is CASSLAGPGLGGEQFFGA.

The chain combines TRBV7-4 with TRBJ1-4; possible D gene TRBD1, 6 bases. CDR1 is SGHVT and CDR2 is SQSDAQ in the germline V gene. V lost 5 bases and J 8 bases, leaving 15 bases between the germline ends. This CDR3 contains 14 residues. CDR3 coding DNA: TGTGCCAGCAGCCTGGACAGCTTTCGGGAAAAACTGTTTTTT. Its protein is CASSLDSFREKLFF.

This clonotype was recorded at least ten times. The V and J genes are TRBV5-4 and TRBJ2-1; possibly TRBD1 for D (5 bases). With the DNA end fitting TRBJ2-7 better, the J assignment may be wrong. The V gene's germline CDR1 is SGHNT and CDR2 YYREEE (reference sequence). The CDR3 covers 13 residues. CDR3 in amino acids: CASSLEGIGEQYF. DNA for the CDR3: TGTGCCAGCAGCTTGGAGGGGATCGGCGAGCAGTACTTC.